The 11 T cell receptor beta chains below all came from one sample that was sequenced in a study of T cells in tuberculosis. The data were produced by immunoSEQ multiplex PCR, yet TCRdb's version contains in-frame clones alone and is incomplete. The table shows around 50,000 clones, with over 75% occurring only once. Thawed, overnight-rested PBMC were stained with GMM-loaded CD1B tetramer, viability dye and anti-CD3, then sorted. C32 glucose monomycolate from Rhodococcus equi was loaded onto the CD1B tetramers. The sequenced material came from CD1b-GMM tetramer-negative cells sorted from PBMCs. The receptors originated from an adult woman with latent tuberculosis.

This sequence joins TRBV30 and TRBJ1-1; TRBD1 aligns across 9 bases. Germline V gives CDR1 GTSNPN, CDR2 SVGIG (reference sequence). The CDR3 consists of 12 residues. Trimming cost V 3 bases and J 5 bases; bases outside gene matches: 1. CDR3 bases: TGTGCCTGGAGGGGGACAGGGACTGAAGCTTTCTTT. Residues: CAWRGTGTEAFF.

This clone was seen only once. The CDR3 sequence is CASSRQTSYEQYF. The CDR3 coding sequence is TGTGCCAGCAGCCGACAGACATCCTACGAGCAGTACTTC. The chain combines TRBV2 with TRBJ2-7; TRBD1 might be the D (5 bases). Trimming removed 6 bases from V and 1 base from J, with 10 bases in between. CDR1 and CDR2 (germline): SNHLY, FYNNEI. The CDR3 totals 13 residues.

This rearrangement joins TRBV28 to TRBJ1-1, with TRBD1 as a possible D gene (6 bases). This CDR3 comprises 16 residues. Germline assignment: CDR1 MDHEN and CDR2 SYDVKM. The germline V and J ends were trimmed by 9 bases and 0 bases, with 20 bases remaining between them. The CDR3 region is CASSDRRGRMNTEAFF. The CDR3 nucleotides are TGTGCCAGTTCCGACCGCAGGGGACGGATGAACACTGAAGCTTTCTTT.

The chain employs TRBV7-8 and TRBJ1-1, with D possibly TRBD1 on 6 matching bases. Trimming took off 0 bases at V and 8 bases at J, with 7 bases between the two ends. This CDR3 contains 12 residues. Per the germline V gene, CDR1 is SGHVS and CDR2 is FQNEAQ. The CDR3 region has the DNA TGTGCCAGCAGCTTAGCGGGGGCGGAAGCTTTCTTT. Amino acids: CASSLAGAEAFF.

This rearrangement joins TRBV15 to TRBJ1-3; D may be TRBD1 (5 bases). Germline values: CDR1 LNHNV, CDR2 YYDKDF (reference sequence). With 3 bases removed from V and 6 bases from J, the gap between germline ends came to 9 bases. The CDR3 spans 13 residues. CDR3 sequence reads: CATSSDRLNTIYF. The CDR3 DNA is TGTGCCACCAGCAGCGACAGACTAAACACCATATATTTT.

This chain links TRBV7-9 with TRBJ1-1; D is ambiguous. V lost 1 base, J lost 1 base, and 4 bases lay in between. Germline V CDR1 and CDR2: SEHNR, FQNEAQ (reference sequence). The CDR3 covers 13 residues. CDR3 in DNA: TGTGCCAGCAGCTTAGAGCAGAACACTGAAGCTTTCTTT. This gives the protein CASSLEQNTEAFF.

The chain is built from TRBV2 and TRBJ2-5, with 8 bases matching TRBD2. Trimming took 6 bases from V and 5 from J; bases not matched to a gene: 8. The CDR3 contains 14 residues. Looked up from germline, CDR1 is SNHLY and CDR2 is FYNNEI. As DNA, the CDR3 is TGTGCCAGCAGCGGTTACGGGAGGGCGGAGACCCAGTACTTC. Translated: CASSGYGRAETQYF.

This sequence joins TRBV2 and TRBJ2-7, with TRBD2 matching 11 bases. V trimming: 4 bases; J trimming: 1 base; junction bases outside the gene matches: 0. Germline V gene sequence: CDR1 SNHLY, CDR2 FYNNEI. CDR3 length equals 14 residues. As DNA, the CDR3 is TGTGCCAGCAGTGGGACTAGCGGGTCCTACGAGCAGTACTTC. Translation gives CASSGTSGSYEQYF.

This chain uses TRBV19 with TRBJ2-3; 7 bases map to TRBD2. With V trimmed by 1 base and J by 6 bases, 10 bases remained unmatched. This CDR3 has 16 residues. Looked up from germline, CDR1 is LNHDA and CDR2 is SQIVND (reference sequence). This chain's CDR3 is CASSIGPRGDADTQYF. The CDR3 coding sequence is TGTGCCAGTAGTATAGGTCCTCGGGGGGACGCGGATACGCAGTATTTT.

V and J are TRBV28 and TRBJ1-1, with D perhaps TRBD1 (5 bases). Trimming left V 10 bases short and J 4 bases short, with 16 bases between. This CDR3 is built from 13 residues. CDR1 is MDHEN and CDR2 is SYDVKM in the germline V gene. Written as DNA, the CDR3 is TGTGCCACTTGGTTCGGGGGACGCACTGAAGCTTTCTTT. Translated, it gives CATWFGGRTEAFF.

The CDR3 sequence is CASSSGTFSGANVLTF. In DNA, the CDR3 is TGTGCCAGCAGTTCGGGTACGTTTTCTGGGGCCAACGTCCTGACTTTC. The V gene is TRBV28, the J gene TRBJ2-6; no reliable D call. CDR3 length equals 16 residues. V was clipped by 4 bases and J by 1 base, with 11 bases between them. Germline V CDR1 and CDR2: MDHEN, SYDVKM.